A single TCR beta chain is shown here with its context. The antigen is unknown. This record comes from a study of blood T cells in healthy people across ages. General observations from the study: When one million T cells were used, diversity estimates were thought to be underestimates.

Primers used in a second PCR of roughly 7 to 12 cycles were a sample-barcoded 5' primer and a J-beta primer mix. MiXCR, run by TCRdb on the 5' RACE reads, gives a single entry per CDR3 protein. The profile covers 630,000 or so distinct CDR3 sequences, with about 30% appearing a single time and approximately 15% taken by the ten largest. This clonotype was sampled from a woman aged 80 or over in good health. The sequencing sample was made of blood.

This CDR3 reads CASSQGGLAGESRNEQFF. The CDR3 nucleotides read TGTGCCAGCAGCCAAGGGGGACTAGCGGGGGAGAGTAGGAATGAGCAGTTCTTC. The chain couples TRBV4-2 to TRBJ2-1, with 14 bases lining up with TRBD2. The CDR3 extends over 18 amino acids. The J segment lost 7 bases and the V segment lost 1 base, leaving 9 bases of the junction unmatched. CDR1 LGHNA and CDR2 YNFKEQ come from the germline V gene.